The clone carrying this T cell receptor (beta chain) came up many times. The V end lost 3 bases, the J end lost 2 bases, and 8 bases lay between the germline ends. The CDR3 length is 14 residues. Germline CDR1 is KGHSH and CDR2 is LQKENI. The record originates from a study of CD8 T cells in ankylosing spondylitis. TCRdb reanalysed the 5' RACE reads using MiXCR and keeps one entry per CDR3 protein. Among about 140,000 distinct CDR3 sequences listed, about 8% were seen once. The sample comprised synovial fluid, either unsorted or a sorted T cell fraction (not recorded which). The chain is built from TRBV18 and TRBJ1-5; D is uncertain. This clonotype was sampled from a male donor with ankylosing spondylitis. CDR3 loop: CASSPTGGNQPQHF. DNA for the CDR3: TGTGCCAGCTCACCGACGGGAGGCAATCAGCCCCAGCATTTT.